Below, 32 T cell receptor beta chains from the same sample are listed, as sequenced in a study of OX40 agonist ivuxolimab in advanced cancers. Assay: immunoSEQ multiplex PCR; the TCRdb copy retains only in-frame clones and omits some. The sample carries 75,000 to 80,000 clones, approximately 82% recorded once. The specimen was CD4+ or CD8+ T cells sorted from blood, collected in a trial of the OX40 agonist ivuxolimab. The receptor source for this set is an adult with an advanced solid tumor such as melanoma, head and neck, liver or kidney cancer.

The genes are TRBV7-9 and TRBJ1-4, with 10 bases that match TRBD1. The CDR3 has 15 residues. CDR1 is SEHNR, CDR2 FQNEAQ, per germline (reference sequence). Losses at the gene ends were 0 bases for V and 6 bases for J; bases not matched to a gene: 1. DNA of the CDR3: TGTGCCAGCAGCTTAGCCGGGACAGGGGATGAAAAACTGTTTTTT. This translates into CASSLAGTGDEKLFF. The whole variable domain, filled in from reference TRBV7-9 and TRBJ1-4, reads DTGVSQNPRHKITKRGQNVTFRCDPISEHNRLYWYRQTLGQGPEFLTYFQNEAQLEKSRLLSDRFSAERPKGSFSTLEIQRTEQGDSAMYLCASSLAGTGDEKLFFGSGTQLSVL.

The rearrangement links TRBV30 to TRBJ1-2; D remains unclear. The CDR3 extends over 11 amino acids. Deletions cut 8 bases from V and 5 bases from J, with 12 bases between. Germline loops: CDR1 GTSNPN, CDR2 SVGIG (reference sequence). CDR3 region: CAGGQGYGYTF. The DNA of the CDR3 is TGTGCCGGAGGCCAAGGATATGGCTACACCTTC.

This clone was detected only once. V gene TRBV5-8 combines with J gene TRBJ2-7; the match to TRBD2 covers 8 bases. The ends lost 2 bases at V and 3 bases at J; junction bases unmatched: 13. The germline V gene has CDR1 SGHTS and CDR2 YDEGEE. CDR3 length: 17 residues. The CDR3 loop is CASSFNPLREVRYEQYF. In nucleotides, the CDR3 is TGTGCCAGCAGCTTTAACCCTTTGCGGGAGGTTCGCTACGAGCAGTACTTC.

The chain joins TRBV25-1 to TRBJ2-7, with D possibly matching TRBD2 (5 bases). Trimming pared 10 bases from V and 6 bases from J, leaving 22 bases between. CDR3 length: 14 amino acids. Germline values: CDR1 MGHDK, CDR2 SYGVNS. CDR3 in DNA: TGTGCCACCCACGGGGTAAACCCCCCTATCGAGCAGTACTTC. Translation gives CATHGVNPPIEQYF.

The V gene is TRBV5-5, the J gene TRBJ1-2; 9 bases align to TRBD1. Germline values: CDR1 SGHKS, CDR2 YYEKEE (reference sequence). The ends lost 4 bases at V and 5 bases at J; junction bases unmatched: 6. The CDR3 totals 14 residues. CDR3 sequence reads: CASSGLQGAYGYTF. Here the CDR3 DNA reads TGTGCCAGCAGCGGCCTACAGGGGGCGTATGGCTACACCTTC.

The gene calls are TRBV6-5 and TRBJ1-2; 8 bases match TRBD1. Per the germline V gene, CDR1 is MNHEY and CDR2 is SVGAGI. The ends lost 5 bases at V and 4 bases at J; junction bases unmatched: 3. The CDR3 runs 13 residues. CDR3 nucleotides: TGTGCCAGCAGTCCGGGACAGGCCTATGGCTACACCTTC. This sequence encodes CASSPGQAYGYTF.

V gene TRBV5-4 combines with J gene TRBJ2-7, with D possibly matching TRBD1 (6 bases). V dropped 3 bases and J dropped 4 bases, with 8 bases sitting between them. The germline CDR1 and CDR2 sequences are SGHNT and YYREEE (reference sequence). CDR3 length: 12 amino acids. The CDR3 sequence: CASSWDNYEQYF. The CDR3 DNA is TGTGCCAGCAGCTGGGACAATTACGAGCAGTACTTC. Variable domain in full (rest from reference TRBV5-4 and TRBJ2-7): ETGVTQSPTHLIKTRGQQVTLRCSSQSGHNTVSWYQQALGQGPQFIFQYYREEENGRGNFPPRFSGLQFPNYSSELNVNALELDDSALYLCASSWDNYEQYFGPGTRLTVT.

This clone was found once. The genes are TRBV19 and TRBJ1-1; D perhaps matches TRBD1 (5 bases). Trimming pared 5 bases from V and 1 base from J, leaving 8 bases between. Germline V gene lookup returns CDR1 LNHDA and CDR2 SQIVND (reference sequence). There are 13 residues in the CDR3. CDR3 DNA: TGTGCCAGTAGTCGGGGGAGGAACACTGAAGCTTTCTTT. This gives the protein CASSRGRNTEAFF. The complete variable domain, with remaining parts taken from reference TRBV19 and TRBJ1-1, reads DGGITQSPKYLFRKEGQNVTLSCEQNLNHDAMYWYRQDPGQGLRLIYYSQIVNDFQKGDIAEGYSVSREKKESFPLTVTSAQKNPTAFYLCASSRGRNTEAFFGQGTRLTVV.

V usage is TRBV10-3 and J usage is TRBJ2-3; no clear D gene. V shed 4 bases and J shed 2 bases, with 4 bases lying between them. The CDR3 runs to 12 residues. CDR1 and CDR2 from the germline V gene are ENHRY and SYGVKD. CDR3 sequence reads: CAISGATDTQYF. Here the CDR3 DNA reads TGTGCCATCAGTGGGGCCACAGATACGCAGTATTTT.

The rearrangement links TRBV5-1 to TRBJ1-1, with D unresolved. Germline CDR1 SGHRS, CDR2 YFSETQ. V was shortened by 0 bases and J by 0 bases, with 9 bases between the two germline ends. The length of the CDR3 is 15 residues. This chain's CDR3 is CASSLEGRMNTEAFF. The CDR3 region has the DNA TGCGCCAGCAGCTTGGAAGGGAGGATGAACACTGAAGCTTTCTTT.

The chain couples TRBV4-2 to TRBJ2-7; 9 bases line up with TRBD2. Losses at the gene ends were 6 bases for V and 5 bases for J; bases not matched to a gene: 5. Germline CDR1 LGHNA, CDR2 YNFKEQ. CDR3 length equals 13 residues. The CDR3, as DNA: TGTGCCAGCAGGTTTAGCGGGAGTAACGAGCAGTACTTC. This translates into CASRFSGSNEQYF.

The J gene is TRBJ1-5, the V gene TRBV19, with a tentative D call TRBD1 (6 bases). Germline V gives CDR1 LNHDA, CDR2 SQIVND (reference sequence). CDR3 size: 14 residues. V lost 3 bases, J lost 5 bases, and 11 bases lay in between. The CDR3 sequence is CASSIRGAHQPQHF. CDR3 sequence (DNA): TGTGCCAGTAGTATTCGGGGGGCGCATCAGCCCCAGCATTTT.

J is TRBJ2-1 and V is TRBV7-9; 9 bases are shared with TRBD1. Germline V CDR1 and CDR2: SEHNR, FQNEAQ (reference sequence). The CDR3 consists of 15 residues. After removal of 6 bases from V and 6 bases from J, the junction contained 9 bases not matched to a gene. In nucleotides, the CDR3 is TGTGCCAGCAGATGGACAGGGGCCGTGGGCAATGAGCAGTTCTTC. Its protein is CASRWTGAVGNEQFF.

The gene calls are TRBV11-1 and TRBJ2-3; D perhaps matches TRBD1 (6 bases). CDR1 SGHAT and CDR2 FQDESV come from the germline V gene (reference sequence). This CDR3 is 13 amino acids long. Trimming removed 6 bases from V and 3 bases from J, with 10 bases in between. In nucleotides, the CDR3 is TGTGCCAGCAGACCACAGGGTACAGATACGCAGTATTTT. It is translated as CASRPQGTDTQYF.

The gene calls are TRBV10-3 and TRBJ2-7, with 9 bases identical to TRBD1. The CDR3 contains 15 residues. Trimming took 5 bases from V and 4 from J; bases not matched to a gene: 9. From germline, CDR1 is ENHRY and CDR2 SYGVKD. The CDR3 DNA reads TGTGCCATCAGTAGAGGACAGGGGACTGAGTACGAGCAGTACTTC. The encoded protein is CAISRGQGTEYEQYF.

The J gene is TRBJ1-1, the V gene TRBV14; D is unclear. The germline V gene has CDR1 SGHDN and CDR2 FVKESK. V was pared by 0 bases and J by 1 base, with 12 bases between. This CDR3 comprises 16 residues. CDR3 sequence: CASSQDPAEENTEAFF. In DNA, the CDR3 is TGTGCCAGCAGCCAAGATCCCGCAGAAGAGAACACTGAAGCTTTCTTT.

The chain joins TRBV5-6 to TRBJ1-2; 9 bases map to TRBD1. The CDR3 runs to 16 residues. J was trimmed by 6 bases and V by 4 bases; bases with no gene match: 13. Looked up from germline, CDR1 is SGHDT and CDR2 is YYEEEE. The CDR3 DNA sequence: TGTGCCAGCAGCCCACTAATCATACAGGGGGCGCATGGCTACACCTTC. This gives the protein CASSPLIIQGAHGYTF.

The chain uses TRBV30 and TRBJ1-2; D is undetermined. V was cut by 2 bases and J by 0 bases, with 7 bases left in between. The germline V gene has CDR1 GTSNPN and CDR2 SVGIG (reference sequence). The CDR3 is 13 residues long. CDR3 protein: CAWSLPANYGYTF. The CDR3 DNA reads TGTGCCTGGAGTTTACCCGCTAACTATGGCTACACCTTC. Filled out from reference TRBV30 and TRBJ1-2, the complete variable domain reads SQTIHQWPATLVQPVGSPLSLECTVEGTSNPNLYWYRQAAGRGLQLLFYSVGIGQISSEVPQNLSASRPQDRQFILSSKKLLLSDSGFYLCAWSLPANYGYTFGSGTRLTVV.

The chain combines TRBV9 with TRBJ2-1; 14 bases are a match to TRBD2. Trimming took 2 bases from V and 7 from J; bases not matched to a gene: 8. From germline, CDR1 is SGDLS and CDR2 YYNGEE. The CDR3 is made up of 17 amino acids. CDR3 sequence (DNA): TGTGCCAGCAGCGTTGGACTAGCGGGAGGCCGGGTGAATGAGCAGTTCTTC. It translates to CASSVGLAGGRVNEQFF.

This clone was seen only a few times. The rearrangement links TRBV10-1 to TRBJ1-1; a possible D gene is TRBD1 (6 bases). Trimming shortened V by 4 bases and J by 4 bases, and 16 bases separated the two germline ends. Germline V lookup: CDR1 WNHNN, CDR2 SYGVQD (reference sequence). The CDR3 runs to 15 residues. CDR3 in DNA: TGCGCCAGCAGTGTTGGCAGGGGAGCCGGCACTGAAGCTTTCTTT. Amino acids: CASSVGRGAGTEAFF.

This clone was observed a handful of times. The chain recombines TRBV7-2 with TRBJ1-2; unclear D gene. CDR1 is SGHTA, CDR2 FQGNSA, per germline. V was pared by 4 bases and J by 4 bases, with 7 bases between. This CDR3 has 12 residues. CDR3 DNA sequence: TGTGCCAGCAGCTCGGGAGCCTATGGCTACACCTTC. The encoded protein is CASSSGAYGYTF.

This clone was seen only once. The V and J genes are TRBV7-2 and TRBJ1-2; 7 positions match TRBD1. The CDR3 runs 15 residues. Germline V gives CDR1 SGHTA, CDR2 FQGNSA. Losses at the gene ends were 6 bases for V and 4 bases for J; bases not matched to a gene: 11. In nucleotides, the CDR3 is TGTGCCAGCAGTCTAGGCAGGCAGGGGGTCTATGGCTACACCTTC. It is translated as CASSLGRQGVYGYTF.

The chain couples TRBV19 to TRBJ2-2; TRBD1 matches 7 bases. The V segment lost 3 bases and the J segment 1 base; nucleotides outside the gene matches: 2. There are 15 residues in the CDR3. Looked up from germline, CDR1 is LNHDA and CDR2 is SQIVND (reference sequence). Here the CDR3 reads CASSMRTGNTGELFF. CDR3 sequence (DNA): TGTGCCAGTAGTATGCGGACAGGGAACACCGGGGAGCTGTTTTTT.

CDR3 nucleotides: TGTGCCAGCATGGATTTCGGGGCCTCCTACGAGCAGTACTTC. Its translation is CASMDFGASYEQYF. The rearrangement links TRBV11-2 to TRBJ2-7; perhaps D is TRBD1 or TRBD2 (5 bases each). Germline V lookup: CDR1 SGHAT, CDR2 FQNNGV. This CDR3 comprises 14 residues. The germline V and J ends were trimmed by 7 bases and 0 bases, with 13 bases remaining between them.

The V call is TRBV11-3, the J call TRBJ1-2; TRBD1 might be the D (6 bases). CDR1 SGHNT and CDR2 YENEEA come from the germline V gene. CDR3 length: 16 amino acids. V was trimmed by 5 bases and J by 0 bases, leaving 16 bases between them. The DNA for the CDR3 is TGTGCCAGCAGCCACAGCCCAGGGGACTCTAACTATGGCTACACCTTC. It translates to CASSHSPGDSNYGYTF.

V is TRBV7-2 and J is TRBJ2-3, with 8 bases matching TRBD2. The CDR3 consists of 15 residues. Germline V lookup: CDR1 SGHTA, CDR2 FQGNSA. Trimming at V came to 0 bases and at J to 6 bases, leaving 5 bases not matched to a gene. Written as DNA, the CDR3 is TGTGCCAGCAGCTTAGCCGGGACTAGAGGGGATACGCAGTATTTT. It yields the protein CASSLAGTRGDTQYF. Full variable domain (missing parts from reference TRBV7-2 and TRBJ2-3): GAGVSQSPSNKVTEKGKDVELRCDPISGHTALYWYRQSLGQGLEFLIYFQGNSAPDKSGLPSDRFSAERTGGSVSTLTIQRTQQEDSAVYLCASSLAGTRGDTQYFGPGTRLTVL.

This clone was found a few times. This chain links TRBV28 with TRBJ1-6; 8 nucleotides match TRBD1. V was pared by 7 bases and J by 10 bases, with 9 bases of the junction left unmatched. Germline V CDR1 and CDR2: MDHEN, SYDVKM. The CDR3 is 14 amino acids. CDR3 bases: TGTGCCAGCAAACCTCAGGGGGCTCGATCACCCCTCCACTTT. Amino acid sequence: CASKPQGARSPLHF.

The rearrangement links TRBV6-5 to TRBJ1-1, with D unresolved. Per the germline V gene, CDR1 is MNHEY and CDR2 is SVGAGI. Trimming cost V 7 bases and J 5 bases, with 20 bases left between them. The CDR3 is made up of 15 amino acids. The CDR3 sequence is CASIAYEDNPTEAFF. The CDR3, as DNA: TGTGCCAGCATCGCATATGAAGACAATCCGACTGAAGCTTTCTTT.

This chain connects TRBV5-1 to TRBJ1-1, with D maybe TRBD1 (5 bases). Trimming took off 3 bases at V and 4 bases at J, with 16 bases between the two ends. In germline, CDR1 is SGHRS, CDR2 YFSETQ. This CDR3 has 15 residues. CDR3 sequence: CASSSIGQGATEAFF. The CDR3 nucleotides read TGCGCCAGCAGCTCAATCGGCCAAGGGGCCACTGAAGCTTTCTTT.

The chain couples TRBV9 to TRBJ2-3; TRBD2 is a possible D gene (7 bases). This CDR3 spans 16 amino acids. The V gene's germline CDR1 is SGDLS and CDR2 YYNGEE. With 4 bases removed from V and 1 base from J, the gap between germline ends came to 16 bases. The CDR3 region has the DNA TGTGCCAGCAGCCCCCGTGGGCGGGGGCGCACAGATACGCAGTATTTT. Encoded protein: CASSPRGRGRTDTQYF.

The rearrangement uses TRBV11-2 and TRBJ1-6; the match to TRBD1 covers 9 bases. From germline, CDR1 is SGHAT and CDR2 FQNNGV. The CDR3 extends over 14 amino acids. The ends lost 6 bases at V and 8 bases at J; junction bases unmatched: 5. The CDR3 region has the DNA TGTGCCAGCAGTTGGACAGGGGAAGATTCACCCCTCCACTTT. Translation: CASSWTGEDSPLHF.

The V gene is TRBV14, the J gene TRBJ2-1, with D unresolved. Germline CDR1 SGHDN, CDR2 FVKESK. This CDR3 spans 13 amino acids. Deletions cut 4 bases from V and 5 bases from J, with 9 bases between. In nucleotides, the CDR3 is TGTGCCAGCAGCCCACGTACGGACAATGAGCAGTTCTTC. Its protein product is CASSPRTDNEQFF.